This TCR beta chain was captured by sequencing in a study of identical twins. The study, taken as a whole, reports: Findings depended on cross-sectional statistics rather than tracking the same donors. The models gave estimates that fell short of the out-of-frame TCR alpha sharing seen in monozygotic twins. High-abundance cord blood beta clonotypes had fewer insertions; memory repertoires showed none.

Details on this clonotype: Antigen specificity is unknown. This sequence may be a read error, since a much larger clone differs from it by one base.

Each cDNA held unique molecular identifiers, and template switching gave it a universal primer site. MiXCR, run by TCRdb on the 5' RACE reads, gives a single entry per CDR3 protein. The sample holds 350,000 or so distinct CDR3 sequences, roughly an eighth seen once. The CDR3 is 15 amino acids. V lost 4 bases to trimming and J lost 6 bases, with 15 bases between them. Germline values: CDR1 SGHVS, CDR2 FQNEAQ. The data also belong to a second study, concerning yellow fever vaccine responses in identical twins.

The sample comprised CD8+ T cells sorted from blood. This clonotype was sampled from a woman in her late teens or twenties in good health. This chain uses TRBV7-8 with TRBJ2-2; the D is unclear. The CDR3 region has the DNA TGTGCCAGCAGCTCGGCTAACCACCTCCCCGGGGAGCTGTTTTTT. As protein: CASSSANHLPGELFF.